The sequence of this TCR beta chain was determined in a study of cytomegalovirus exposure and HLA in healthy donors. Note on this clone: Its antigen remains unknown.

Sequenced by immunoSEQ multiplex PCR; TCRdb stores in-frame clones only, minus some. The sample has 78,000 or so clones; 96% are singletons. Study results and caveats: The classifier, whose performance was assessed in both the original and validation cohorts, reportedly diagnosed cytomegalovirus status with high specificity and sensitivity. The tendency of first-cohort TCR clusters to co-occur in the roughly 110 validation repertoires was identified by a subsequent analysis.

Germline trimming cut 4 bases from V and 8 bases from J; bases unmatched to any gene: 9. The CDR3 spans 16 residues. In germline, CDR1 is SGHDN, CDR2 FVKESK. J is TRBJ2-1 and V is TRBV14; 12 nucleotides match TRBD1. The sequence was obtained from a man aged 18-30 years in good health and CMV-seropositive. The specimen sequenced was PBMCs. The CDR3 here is CASSPWTGTGGDEQFF. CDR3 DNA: TGTGCCAGCAGCCCCTGGACTGGGACAGGGGGCGATGAGCAGTTCTTC.